This passage covers 9 T cell receptor beta chains from one sample sequenced in a study of blood T cells in healthy people across ages. A J-beta primer mix and a sample-barcoded 5' primer were used in a second PCR of about 7 to 12 cycles. TCRdb redid the calling of the 5' RACE reads with MiXCR, one entry per CDR3 protein. The table lists hundreds of thousands of distinct CDR3 sequences, 58% of them singletons. The sample comprised blood. These receptors all stem from a man aged 55 to 70 in good health.

This clonotype has a single count. V and J are TRBV7-9 and TRBJ1-2; D not resolved. Trimming removed 4 bases at V and 5 bases at J, with 2 bases between. Germline V gene data show CDR1 as SEHNR and CDR2 as FQNEAQ (reference sequence). This CDR3 region has 10 residues. CDR3 in DNA: TGTGCCAGCAGCTCATATGGCTACACCTTC. Protein product: CASSSYGYTF. Filled out from reference TRBV7-9 and TRBJ1-2, the complete variable domain reads DTGVSQNPRHKITKRGQNVTFRCDPISEHNRLYWYRQTLGQGPEFLTYFQNEAQLEKSRLLSDRFSAERPKGSFSTLEIQRTEQGDSAMYLCASSSYGYTFGSGTRLTVV.

This clonotype was seen only a few times. This rearrangement joins TRBV6-5 to TRBJ2-4; D is uncertain. CDR3 length equals 13 residues. Germline CDR1 is MNHEY and CDR2 is SVGAGI. With 7 bases removed from V and 6 bases from J, the gap between germline ends came to 13 bases. The CDR3 is CASTHPGGNIQYF. In nucleotides, the CDR3 is TGTGCCAGCACCCACCCTGGCGGAAACATTCAGTACTTC.

The rearrangement links TRBV12-3 or TRBV12-4 to TRBJ1-6; weak D call: TRBD1 (6 bases). This CDR3 is built from 15 residues. Trimming shortened V by 6 bases and J by 8 bases, and 17 bases separated the two germline ends. This chain's CDR3 is CASSLTGLPDSPLHF. The CDR3 bases are TGTGCCAGCAGCCTAACAGGGCTTCCCGATTCACCCCTCCACTTT.

The chain has TRBV5-1 and TRBJ2-1; the D gene is possibly TRBD2 (6 bases). V shed 10 bases and J shed 7 bases, with 24 bases lying between them. Germline loops: CDR1 SGHRS, CDR2 YFSETQ. The CDR3 is 15 residues long. The DNA of the CDR3 is TGCGCCGGCGCATACGATAGCACTAGCTCGAATGAGCAGTTCTTC. Translating it yields CAGAYDSTSSNEQFF.

The chain joins TRBV6-5 to TRBJ2-5; no clear D gene. V was clipped by 3 bases and J by 7 bases, with 3 bases between them. Germline V gene data show CDR1 as MNHEY and CDR2 as SVGAGI. The CDR3 runs 10 residues. CDR3 residues: CASSYPTQYF. For the CDR3, the DNA is TGTGCCAGCAGTTATCCGACCCAGTACTTC.

CDR3 sequence reads: CASRQVNEQFF. In DNA, the CDR3 is TGTGCCAGCAGACAGGTGAATGAGCAGTTCTTC. This rearrangement joins TRBV6-5 to TRBJ2-1; TRBD1 is a possible D gene (5 bases). The CDR3 has 11 residues. Trimming removed 6 bases at V and 7 bases at J, with 7 bases between. CDR1 MNHEY and CDR2 SVGAGI come from the germline V gene.

The gene calls are TRBV4-1 and TRBJ1-1; weak D call: TRBD1 (5 bases). V lost 1 base, J lost 10 bases, and 25 bases lay in between. The CDR3 has 17 amino acids. Germline assignment: CDR1 MGHRA and CDR2 YSYEKL. CDR3 region: CASSQGWLNRRAGRAFF. The CDR3 coding sequence is TGCGCCAGCAGCCAAGGTTGGCTCAATAGACGGGCAGGGCGAGCTTTCTTT.

This chain joins TRBV12-3 or TRBV12-4 and TRBJ2-1; maybe TRBD2 (5 bases). Trimming took 5 bases from V and 0 from J, leaving 20 bases between them. The CDR3 is 18 residues long. Written as DNA, the CDR3 is TGTGCCAGCAGTCCCAATACCGGCGGGTTCAGCTCCTACAATGAGCAGTTCTTC. Translating it yields CASSPNTGGFSSYNEQFF.

The chain uses TRBV28 and TRBJ2-3, with 10 positions matching TRBD1. The CDR3 has 16 amino acids. Per germline, CDR1 MDHEN and CDR2 SYDVKM. V lost 3 bases and J lost 2; bases outside the gene matches: 5. The CDR3 bases are TGTGCCAGCAGTTTTGGGACAGGGGCGGTCACAGATACGCAGTATTTT. It encodes CASSFGTGAVTDTQYF.